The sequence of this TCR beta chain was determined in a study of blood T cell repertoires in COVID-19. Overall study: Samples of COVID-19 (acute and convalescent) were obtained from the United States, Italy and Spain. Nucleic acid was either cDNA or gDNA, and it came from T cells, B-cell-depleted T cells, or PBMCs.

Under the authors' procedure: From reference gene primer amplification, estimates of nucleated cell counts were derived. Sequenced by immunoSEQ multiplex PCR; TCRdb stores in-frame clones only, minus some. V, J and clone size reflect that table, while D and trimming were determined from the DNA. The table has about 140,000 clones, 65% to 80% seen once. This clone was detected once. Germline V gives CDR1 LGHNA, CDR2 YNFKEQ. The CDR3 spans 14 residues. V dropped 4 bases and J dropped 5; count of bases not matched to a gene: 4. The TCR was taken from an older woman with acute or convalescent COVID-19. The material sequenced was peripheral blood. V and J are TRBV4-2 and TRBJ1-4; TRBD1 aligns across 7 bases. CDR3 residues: CASSLGTDNEKLFF. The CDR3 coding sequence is TGTGCCAGCAGCCTCGGGACAGACAATGAAAAACTGTTTTTT.